This TCR beta chain was obtained from a study of tissue T cells after allogeneic stem cell transplantation (dated by TCRdb to 2022 to 2024). Notes on the research overall: The study profiled TCR beta repertoires across many tissues from research autopsies of patients with and without GVHD, plus mouse models of GVHD. On the human side, the study was prospective and observational, with no blinding or randomization.

The library was made by the immunoSEQ multiplex PCR assay. Adaptive Biotechnologies performed the TCRbeta CDR3 sequencing at survey depth and reported CDR3 sequences, V/J genes, productive frequency and template counts. TCR beta CDR3 regions were amplified from genomic DNA instead of RNA. The study's processing was this. Jensen-Shannon divergence served to quantify pairwise repertoire overlap between tissues, with 0 meaning identical and 1 meaning complete divergence. Tissues were grouped by single-linkage agglomerative hierarchical clustering of pairwise JSD values, and the clustering results were shown as dendrograms. GLIPH2 was run on all patient samples with simulation_depth 1000, kmer_min_depth 3 and cdr3_length_cutoff 8, and groups with more than two unique CDR3s were retained. In a standardized tissue-overlap score, Jaccard GLIPH-group overlap across patients was extrapolated to a standard repertoire size of 1000 clones. Associations of diversity with clinical or experimental variables used linear mixed-effect models with tissue fixed effects and individual random effects. TCRdb limited this immuneACCESS table to in-frame rearrangements with V and J called. A share of clones is missing; checked studies link under half to unresolved V genes, and the rest is unexplained. That table furnishes V, J and clone size, whereas the DNA furnished D and trimming. The sample records several thousand clones, over 35% of which are singletons. The ten largest clones add up to about 7% of the sample.

General findings and caveats noted by the study authors: Within patients, how anatomically similar tissues were was a major factor shaping TCR repertoire composition, regardless of disease or transplant status. In both patients and mice, only a limited portion of the TCR repertoire detected in tissues was captured by blood and spleen T cells. Only a few T cell clones appeared in more than one patient, yet motif-based clustering showed tissue-specific repertoire signatures that were shared between patients. Sampling depth was acknowledged as a limitation, and the patient cohort was both small and clinically heterogeneous. Which tissue TCRs were alloreactive or antigen-specific was not determined in the study, and some of the clones might have been host cells that persisted.

For this clone: What antigen it recognizes has not been identified. Mouse gene names and germline sequences are used here. The missing CDR3 end, 1 residue past where the read stops, is filled in from the germline J gene.

The junction carries 4 bases between V and J, which are trimmed by 0 bases and 0 bases respectively. Including the terminal cysteine and phenylalanine, the CDR3 comprises 14 residues. Part of the CDR3 DNA is given, 39 bases translated from base 1. The germline V gene (reference sequence) supplies CDR1 KGHPV and CDR2 FQNQEV. The sample's time point label, decoded: mouse harvest day 7 after allogeneic transplant. Mouse grafts combined 10^7 T-cell-depleted bone marrow cells with 10^6 splenic CD5+ T cells, given via tail vein injection. To model GVHD in mice, a major MHC-mismatch B6 (H2b) into BALB/c (H2d) model was used, and tissues were profiled at day 7 or 14. Mouse tissues and retro-orbital blood were harvested on day 7 or 14 post-transplant using separate sterile tools per animal; livers were flushed beforehand. Before genomic DNA was isolated with the DNeasy Blood & Tissue Kit, mouse tissues were minced with razor blades in buffered saline.

Input material: gut tissue. The receptor chain draws on TRBV26 and TRBJ2-4, with an unclear D gene assignment. The receptor was isolated from a female BALB/c mouse given C57BL/6 T cells with graft-versus-host disease after an allogeneic hematopoietic cell transplant. The DNA read from the CDR3 is TGTGCCAGCAGTCTGTCGGGGAGTCAAAACACCTTGTAC. Translation gives CASSLSGSQNTLY. The complete CDR3 sequence is CASSLSGSQNTLYF.